The present T cell receptor (beta chain) was sequenced within a study of blood T cell repertoires in COVID-19. Study as a whole: From the United States, Italy and Spain came samples of acute and convalescent COVID-19. Sample material is recorded as cDNA or gDNA derived from T cells, B-cell-depleted T cells, or PBMCs.

Germline CDR1 SSHAT, CDR2 FNYEAQ (reference sequence). The CDR3 consists of 17 residues. Regarding this clone: One end of the junction fails to match germline, which may point to a read error.

Per the original methods: Counts of nucleated cells, estimated from reference gene primer amplification, were obtained. Clones were read by immunoSEQ multiplex PCR, and TCRdb kept only the in-frame ones, dropping some. The DNA gave D and trimming, while V, J and clone size come from that table. The table records tens of thousands of clones, about 90% of them present only once. This clonotype was obtained from a human donor in a cohort sampled during active COVID-19. This chain joins TRBV7-7 and TRBJ2-1, with 11 bases that match TRBD2. The sample comprised peripheral blood. The CDR3 region has the DNA TGTGCTAGCAGCTTAGCATCGGGACTAGCGGTTGACAATGAGCAGTTCTTC. Amino acid sequence: CASSLASGLAVDNEQFF.